These 16 T cell receptor beta chains originate from one sample sequenced in a study of CXCR3-negative and CXCR3-positive naive CD8 T cells. 5' RACE with UMI labels generated the TRB cDNA libraries. For each CDR3 protein, TCRdb gives one entry from its re-call of the 5' RACE reads, without DNA. The sample data list fewer than 9,500 distinct CDR3 sequences. Sequences were obtained from naive CXCR3- CD8+ T cells from blood. As to subset: CD45RO-CCR7+CD27+CD95- naive CD8+ T cells lacking CXCR3 (TNR3-). These receptor sequences come from a human donor in good health. Some clones in this sample may be carry-over from other donors' samples.

According to its frequency, this clonotype is medium-sized. This sequence joins TRBV12-3 or TRBV12-4 and TRBJ2-5; there is no DNA to check the TCRdb D call of TRBD1. The CDR3 is 12 amino acids. CDR3 residues: CASTRDTETQYF.

This chain connects TRBV6-2 or TRBV6-3 to TRBJ2-2; TCRdb designates TRBD1, a call that cannot be tested without DNA. Germline-derived CDR1 and CDR2 are MNHEY and SVGEGT. The CDR3 is 14 amino acids. CDR3 loop: CASSHSGGTGELFF.

This chain links TRBV7-9 with TRBJ2-2; the D call of TRBD1 rests on TCRdb alone, since no DNA is present to check it. The CDR3 consists of 19 residues. In germline, CDR1 is SEHNR, CDR2 FQNEAQ (reference sequence). The CDR3 sequence: CASSLLGQSPKVNTGELFF.

This chain uses TRBV29-1 with TRBJ2-1; the D call of TRBD2 rests on TCRdb alone, since no DNA is present to check it. Germline CDR1 SQVTM, CDR2 ANQGSEA. This CDR3 is built from 15 residues. The chain's CDR3 is CSVDASGSYVNEQFF.

The chain has TRBV29-1 and TRBJ2-7; TCRdb names TRBD1, which stays unverified in the absence of DNA. The germline V gene has CDR1 SQVTM and CDR2 ANQGSEA. The CDR3 covers 16 residues. The CDR3 protein is CSVASLPKTGSNEQYF.

The V and J genes are TRBV5-1 and TRBJ2-2. CDR3 length: 13 amino acids. Germline assignment: CDR1 SGHRS and CDR2 YFSETQ. CDR3 protein: CASRSQNTGELFF.

The rearrangement uses TRBV28 and TRBJ2-7; lacking DNA, the TRBD1 call made by TCRdb goes unchecked. Germline CDR1 and CDR2: MDHEN and SYDVKM. The CDR3 extends over 14 amino acids. The CDR3: CASGEGGYVDEQYF.

According to its frequency, this clonotype is medium-sized (0.01 to 0.1%). The rearrangement uses TRBV6-5 and TRBJ1-1. Germline CDR1 reads MNHEY; CDR2 reads SVGAGI. CDR3 length: 13 amino acids. CDR3 residues: CASSYTQNTEAFF.

This chain connects TRBV29-1 to TRBJ2-7; with no DNA, the TCRdb D assignment of TRBD1 cannot be verified. CDR1 is SQVTM, CDR2 ANQGSEA, per germline. The CDR3 runs to 13 residues. The CDR3 here is CSVVGTGENKQYF.

Considering frequency, this clonotype is medium-sized. The chain couples TRBV2 to TRBJ2-1; TCRdb reports TRBD2, a call that lacks DNA to check it against. The CDR3 contains 15 residues. The germline V gene has CDR1 SNHLY and CDR2 FYNNEI. CDR3 amino acids: CASSERAGAKNEQFF.

Judged by frequency, this clonotype is medium-sized. V is TRBV29-1 and J is TRBJ1-2; the D call of TRBD1 rests on TCRdb alone, since no DNA is present to check it. Germline V gene lookup returns CDR1 SQVTM and CDR2 ANQGSEA. This CDR3 region has 15 residues. The CDR3 reads CSVAGSGTDNYGYTF.

This clonotype registers medium-sized by frequency. The CDR3 protein is CASSPRAGNTEAFF. V usage is TRBV3-1 and J usage is TRBJ1-1. The CDR3 runs 14 residues. Per germline, CDR1 LGHDT and CDR2 YNNKEL (reference sequence).

This clonotype is deemed medium-sized by its frequency. The gene calls are TRBV20-1 and TRBJ2-1; the D call of TRBD1 rests on TCRdb alone, since no DNA is present to check it. This CDR3 comprises 15 residues. Looked up from germline, CDR1 is DFQATT and CDR2 is SNEGSKA (reference sequence). The CDR3 here is CSARDWAETYNEQFF.

The chain combines TRBV29-1 with TRBJ1-3; TCRdb outputs TRBD1, but without DNA this stays unchecked. The CDR3 consists of 13 residues. The germline gives CDR1 SQVTM, CDR2 ANQGSEA. The CDR3 reads CSVAGTEGNTIYF.

The J gene is TRBJ2-7, the V gene TRBV5-1; TCRdb's D call of TRBD2 is untestable without DNA. The germline V gene encodes CDR1 SGHRS and CDR2 YFSETQ. This CDR3 contains 14 residues. CDR3 loop: CASSPVAGNYEQYF.

The gene calls are TRBV21-1 and TRBJ1-1. TRBV21-1 is deemed a pseudogene. This CDR3 contains 14 residues. CDR3 in amino acids: CASSKAGGYTEAFF.